This is a list of T cell receptor beta chains from one sample in a study of blood T cell repertoires in COVID-19. This table comes from immunoSEQ multiplex PCR, and its TCRdb copy is limited to in-frame clones, with some not included. The sample contains around 250,000 clones, approximately 84% of which appear only once. The source material was peripheral blood. These receptors came from a man aged 50 to 59 with active or convalescent COVID-19. The CDR3 runs from the conserved cysteine through the conserved F or W. The order of the fields is clone size, D gene, V gene, J gene, CDR3 protein, CDR3 DNA. D genes are given only for firm matches. Size is stated for part of the rows, as once, few or many counts, or as a class when the clone is expanded.

>-|-|TRBV3-1/TRBV3-2|TRBJ1-2
CASSQDSFLYGYTF
TGTGCCAGCAGCCAAGATAGTTTTCTCTATGGCTACACCTTC
>-|-|TRBV10-3|TRBJ1-4
CAISEPQSGEKLFF
TGTGCCATCAGTGAGCCCCAGTCGGGTGAAAAACTGTTTTTT
>-|-|TRBV6-1|TRBJ2-5
CASSDSGKLFRVRRSETQYF
TGTGCCAGCAGTGATTCCGGGAAACTCTTTAGGGTTCGTAGGTCGGAGACCCAGTACTTC
>-|-|TRBV6-1|TRBJ1-3
CASSEYLSVPGNTIYF
TGTGCCAGCAGTGAATACCTCAGCGTGCCTGGAAACACCATATATTTT
>-|-|TRBV6-5|TRBJ1-1
CASSYSRWNTEAFF
TGTGCCAGCAGTTACTCGAGGTGGAACACTGAAGCTTTCTTT
>-|-|TRBV5-4|TRBJ1-1
CASSLRRNTEAFF
TGTGCCAGCAGCTTGAGGAGGAACACTGAAGCTTTCTTT
>-|-|TRBV11-1|TRBJ2-3
CASSTPGSGTDTQYF
TGTGCCAGCAGCACCCCAGGGTCGGGCACAGATACGCAGTATTTT
>-|TRBD1|TRBV29-1|TRBJ1-2
CSVGTDYGYTF
TGCAGCGTCGGGACAGATTATGGCTACACCTTC
>-|-|TRBV14|TRBJ1-6
CASSPRVGNSPLHF
TGTGCCAGCAGCCCCAGGGTGGGTAATTCACCCCTCCACTTT
>-|-|TRBV7-2|TRBJ1-1
CASSLGGGGTEAFF
TGTGCCAGCAGCTTAGGCGGAGGAGGGACTGAAGCTTTCTTT
>-|TRBD1|TRBV5-4|TRBJ2-2
CASRAGQGVWGTGELFF
TGTGCCAGCAGAGCTGGACAGGGAGTTTGGGGCACCGGGGAGCTGTTTTTT
>-|TRBD2|TRBV7-9|TRBJ2-5
CASSLGSSGDETQYF
TGTGCCAGCAGCTTAGGGTCTAGCGGGGATGAGACCCAGTACTTC
>-|-|TRBV5-1|TRBJ1-6
CASSLTPGELGALHF
TGCGCCAGCAGCTTGACCCCAGGGGAGCTGGGGGCCCTCCACTTT
>once|TRBD1|TRBV6-5|TRBJ2-3
CASRVSGGTDTQYF
TGTGCCAGCAGGGTATCAGGGGGAACAGATACGCAGTATTTT
>-|-|TRBV30|TRBJ1-5
CAWRSRTSNQPQHF
TGTGCCTGGAGGTCTCGAACAAGCAATCAGCCCCAGCATTTT
>-|-|TRBV5-4|TRBJ1-2
CASSVDARVLWLATF
TGTGCCAGCAGCGTGGACGCGAGGGTTCTATGGCTAGCCACCTTC
>-|-|TRBV30|TRBJ1-1
CAWSRDSGTTEAFF
TGTGCCTGGAGTCGAGACAGCGGGACCACTGAAGCTTTCTTT
>-|-|TRBV3-1/TRBV3-2|TRBJ1-3
CASSHTGGTLGRGNTIYF
TGTGCCAGCAGCCATACAGGAGGGACCCTTGGAAGGGGAAACACCATATATTTT
>-|TRBD1|TRBV29-1|TRBJ2-1
CSARQGSNEQFF
TGCAGCGCCAGACAGGGGTCCAATGAGCAGTTCTTC
>-|-|TRBV6-2/TRBV6-3|TRBJ2-3
CASSQSGQGRTQYF
TGTGCCAGCAGCCAATCGGGGCAGGGGAGAACGCAGTATTTT